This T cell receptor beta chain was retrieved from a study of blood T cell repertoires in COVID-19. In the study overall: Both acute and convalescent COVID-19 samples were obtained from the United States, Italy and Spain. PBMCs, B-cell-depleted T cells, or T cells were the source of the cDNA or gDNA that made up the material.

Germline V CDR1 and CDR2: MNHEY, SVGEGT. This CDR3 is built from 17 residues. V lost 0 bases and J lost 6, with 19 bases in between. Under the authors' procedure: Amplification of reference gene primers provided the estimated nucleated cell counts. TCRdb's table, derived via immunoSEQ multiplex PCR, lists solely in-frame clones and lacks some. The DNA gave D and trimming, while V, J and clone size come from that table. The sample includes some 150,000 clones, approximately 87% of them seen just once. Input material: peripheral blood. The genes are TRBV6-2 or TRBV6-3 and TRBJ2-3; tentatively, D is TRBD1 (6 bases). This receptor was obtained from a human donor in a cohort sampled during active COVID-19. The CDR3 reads CASSYSRLTGPGDTQYF. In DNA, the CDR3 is TGTGCCAGCAGTTACTCGAGATTAACAGGGCCAGGCGATACGCAGTATTTT.